This T cell receptor beta chain was retrieved from a study of CD8+ T cells in alopecia areata. Study overall: Treated patients received severity scores based on the percentage of scalp area affected. Whole-study results and caveats: Resident alphabeta T-cell populations of normal skin are likewise subject to sequencing in scalp samples. There were many expanded lesional clones persisting in scalp and blood during tofacitinib.

RNA was isolated and reverse transcribed to cDNA, the sequencing template. Some clones are missing from TCRdb's copy, which holds only in-frame ones; the method was immunoSEQ multiplex PCR. The data contain approximately 210,000 clones, approximately 72% of them singletons. In the case of this clone: Antigen unknown.

CDR1 and CDR2 (germline): SQVTM, ANQGSEA. The CDR3 sequence is 11 residues long. V was cut by 3 bases and J by 7 bases, with 6 bases left in between. Stated treatment: oral pan-JAK inhibitor, 5-10 mg twice daily. The rearrangement joins TRBV29-1 to TRBJ2-2; D call uncertain. The input for sequencing was CD4+ T cells sorted from blood, taken around week 42, from a patient treated with tofacitinib. The sequence came from a human donor with alopecia areata. CDR3 nucleotides: TGCAGCGTTGATCGGCTCGGGGAGCTGTTTTTT. Translating gives CSVDRLGELFF.